This TCR beta chain was sequenced for a study of T cell changes during pregnancy in multiple sclerosis. The CDR3 contains 15 residues. Looked up from germline, CDR1 is LNHDA and CDR2 is SQIVND (reference sequence). The junction had 9 bases not matched to a gene; V was cut back by 3 bases and J by 8 bases. Clones were read by immunoSEQ multiplex PCR, and TCRdb kept only the in-frame ones, dropping some. The sample gives 85,000 to 100,000 clones, 80% to 95% of which show up once; about 0.98% is in the top ten. This clonotype was obtained from a female donor with multiple sclerosis, enrolled in a pregnancy study. The rearrangement links TRBV19 to TRBJ2-1; 8 positions agree with TRBD2. The input for sequencing was peripheral blood, taken after pregnancy. The CDR3 loop is CASSIGTGGPYEQFF. The DNA for the CDR3 is TGTGCCAGTAGTATCGGGACGGGAGGGCCATATGAGCAGTTCTTC. Looking up the rest from reference TRBV19 and TRBJ2-1 gives the full variable domain: DGGITQSPKYLFRKEGQNVTLSCEQNLNHDAMYWYRQDPGQGLRLIYYSQIVNDFQKGDIAEGYSVSREKKESFPLTVTSAQKNPTAFYLCASSIGTGGPYEQFFGPGTRLTVL.